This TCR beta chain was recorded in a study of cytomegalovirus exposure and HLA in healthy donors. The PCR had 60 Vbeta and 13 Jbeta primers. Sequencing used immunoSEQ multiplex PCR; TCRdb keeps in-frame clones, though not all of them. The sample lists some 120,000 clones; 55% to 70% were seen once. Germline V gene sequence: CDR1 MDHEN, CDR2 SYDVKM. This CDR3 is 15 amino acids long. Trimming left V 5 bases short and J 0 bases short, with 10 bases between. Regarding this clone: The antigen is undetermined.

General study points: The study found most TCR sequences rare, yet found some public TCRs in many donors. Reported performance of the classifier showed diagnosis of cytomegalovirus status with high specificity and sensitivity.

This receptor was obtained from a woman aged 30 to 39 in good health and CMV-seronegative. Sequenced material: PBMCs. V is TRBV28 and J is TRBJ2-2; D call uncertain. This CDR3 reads CASSLIWPNTGELFF. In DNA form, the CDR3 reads TGTGCCAGCAGTCTCATATGGCCGAACACCGGGGAGCTGTTTTTT.